This TCR beta chain was captured in a study of identical twins. TCRdb reanalysed the 5' RACE reads using MiXCR and keeps one entry per CDR3 protein. Of roughly 570,000 distinct CDR3 sequences in the sample, nearly 10% were seen once. The CDR3 length is 15 residues. CDR1 LGHNA and CDR2 YSLEER come from the germline V gene. V lost 0 bases, J lost 4 bases, and 13 bases lay in between. The same specimen was also included in a second study, on yellow fever vaccine responses in identical twins.

J is TRBJ2-7 and V is TRBV4-3, with D perhaps matching TRBD1 or TRBD2 (6 bases each). Sample: PBMCs. The receptor comes from a woman aged 18-29 years in good health. CDR3 protein: CASSQDHEGGYEQYF. The CDR3 nucleotides are TGCGCCAGCAGCCAAGATCACGAAGGGGGGTACGAGCAGTACTTC.